This passage covers 32 T cell receptor beta chains from one sample sequenced in a study of CD8+CD57+ T cells in acquired aplastic anemia. The sequenced patients had an expansion of CD8+CD57+ cells seen by flow cytometry. CDR3 and TCR beta VDJ profiling relied on genomic DNA as the template. TCRdb re-analysed the reads in MiXCR, keeping a single row per CDR3 protein. The sample carries about 200,000 distinct CDR3 sequences, approximately 60% recorded once. The specimen was sorted CD4+, CD8+, or CD8+CD57+ T cells (not recorded which) from PBMCs. Every receptor here comes from a human donor with aplastic anemia.

The chain carries TRBV7-3 and TRBJ2-1; a weak D match, TRBD1 (5 bases). The CDR3 runs 14 residues. From germline, CDR1 is SGHTA and CDR2 FQGTGA. Deletions cut 5 bases from V and 6 bases from J, with 14 bases between. The CDR3 DNA sequence: TGTGCCAGCAGCCCCTCCCAGGGTCGCAATGAGCAGTTCTTC. Translation: CASSPSQGRNEQFF.

A few counts support this clonotype. The chain has TRBV24-1 and TRBJ2-5; 11 bases are shared with TRBD2. Germline assignment: CDR1 KGHDR and CDR2 SFDVKD. The CDR3 has 13 residues. The V segment lost 5 bases and the J segment 5 bases; nucleotides outside the gene matches: 0. DNA for the CDR3: TGTGCCACCAGTGCTAGCGGGAGGGAGACCCAGTACTTC. Protein product: CATSASGRETQYF.

This clonotype has only a few counts. The chain carries TRBV24-1 and TRBJ2-5; a possible D gene is TRBD1 (5 bases). From germline, CDR1 is KGHDR and CDR2 SFDVKD. The CDR3 is made up of 13 amino acids. V was trimmed by 4 bases and J by 2 bases, leaving 7 bases between them. The CDR3 region has the DNA TGTGCCACCAGTGAGACAGATCAAGAGACCCAGTACTTC. As protein: CATSETDQETQYF.

The chain recombines TRBV20-1 with TRBJ2-7, with 10 bases identical to TRBD2. This CDR3 contains 13 residues. Unmatched junction bases numbered 5, after V lost 3 bases and J lost 6 bases. Germline assignment: CDR1 DFQATT and CDR2 SNEGSKA (reference sequence). The CDR3 loop is CSARASGSGEQYF. The CDR3 nucleotides are TGCAGTGCTAGGGCTAGCGGGAGTGGCGAGCAGTACTTC.

This clonotype was counted only a few times. The chain uses TRBV24-1 and TRBJ1-1; 7 bases line up with TRBD1. CDR1 is KGHDR and CDR2 is SFDVKD in the germline V gene. The CDR3 totals 13 residues. V was clipped by 7 bases and J by 5 bases; unmatched bases: 6. CDR3 protein: CATRRQGSTEAFF. The CDR3 bases are TGTGCCACCAGAAGACAGGGTAGTACTGAAGCTTTCTTT.

In its sample, this clonotype was seen a few times. The V call is TRBV19, the J call TRBJ2-7; the D gene is possibly TRBD1 (6 bases). V lost 6 bases, J lost 4 bases, and 19 bases lay in between. From germline, CDR1 is LNHDA and CDR2 SQIVND (reference sequence). The CDR3 extends over 15 amino acids. This CDR3 is CASRASHRVRYEQYF. The DNA of the CDR3 is TGTGCCAGTAGGGCTTCTCACAGGGTCAGGTACGAGCAGTACTTC. The whole variable domain, remainder taken from reference TRBV19 and TRBJ2-7, is DGGITQSPKYLFRKEGQNVTLSCEQNLNHDAMYWYRQDPGQGLRLIYYSQIVNDFQKGDIAEGYSVSREKKESFPLTVTSAQKNPTAFYLCASRASHRVRYEQYFGPGTRLTVT.

This clonotype was seen many times. DNA for the CDR3: TGTGCCAGCAGCTTCGGACAGGGTATGCAGCCCCAGCATTTT. This sequence encodes CASSFGQGMQPQHF. The V call is TRBV5-6, the J call TRBJ1-5; 8 bases fit TRBD1. This CDR3 is built from 14 residues. The ends lost 2 bases at V and 7 bases at J; junction bases unmatched: 5. Germline CDR1 reads SGHDT; CDR2 reads YYEEEE.

This rearrangement joins TRBV5-4 to TRBJ2-7; no definite D call. The last part of the DNA fits TRBJ2-1 better; the J call may be wrong. Per germline, CDR1 SGHNT and CDR2 YYREEE (reference sequence). The CDR3 has 15 residues. The CDR3 DNA reads TGTGCCAGCAGCTTGACGACGGGCCTTTACAATGAGCAGTTCTTC. Its translation: CASSLTTGLYNEQFF.

This CDR3 reads CSAARDRAYEQYF. CDR3 nucleotides: TGCAGTGCAGCCCGGGACAGGGCCTACGAGCAGTACTTC. The genes are TRBV20-1 and TRBJ2-7; 9 bases match TRBD1. The CDR3 has 13 amino acids. The V gene's germline CDR1 is DFQATT and CDR2 SNEGSKA (reference sequence). Trimming took 6 bases from V and 2 from J; bases not matched to a gene: 5.

The rearrangement joins TRBV9 to TRBJ2-1; D may be TRBD2 (6 bases). There are 16 residues in the CDR3. The V end was cut by 7 bases, the J end by 1 base, with 18 bases between. Germline V gene lookup returns CDR1 SGDLS and CDR2 YYNGEE. The CDR3 nucleotides read TGTGCCAGCGAACCCTACGGGAGATGGTCCTACAATGAGCAGTTCTTC. Translation gives CASEPYGRWSYNEQFF.

The chain has TRBV7-9 and TRBJ2-5; 12 bases are shared with TRBD2. The CDR3 contains 16 residues. The trim removed 1 base at V and 2 bases at J, leaving 2 bases unmatched. Germline CDR1 SEHNR, CDR2 FQNEAQ (reference sequence). CDR3 in DNA: TGTGCCAGCAGCTTAGGACTAGCGGGGGCTCAAGAGACCCAGTACTTC. It codes for CASSLGLAGAQETQYF.

The gene calls are TRBV4-1 and TRBJ2-7; D is ambiguous. The germline V gene encodes CDR1 MGHRA and CDR2 YSYEKL. Trimming left V 8 bases short and J 2 bases short, with 13 bases between. This CDR3 region has 13 residues. CDR3 protein: CASGNTVTYEQYF. In DNA, the CDR3 is TGCGCCAGCGGCAATACAGTTACCTACGAGCAGTACTTC.

The gene calls are TRBV5-6 and TRBJ2-5, with D possibly TRBD1 on 6 matching bases. Per the germline V gene, CDR1 is SGHDT and CDR2 is YYEEEE. With 5 bases removed from V and 4 bases from J, the gap between germline ends came to 12 bases. There are 13 residues in the CDR3. The CDR3 DNA reads TGTGCCAGCAGATTTACAGGGCGAGAGACCCAGTACTTC. Translated, it gives CASRFTGRETQYF.

This sequence joins TRBV20-1 and TRBJ2-7; D call uncertain. From germline, CDR1 is DFQATT and CDR2 SNEGSKA (reference sequence). The V end was cut by 0 bases, the J end by 4 bases, with 7 bases between. The length of the CDR3 is 12 residues. The CDR3 sequence: CSARDSGYEQYF. The CDR3 DNA sequence: TGCAGTGCTAGAGATTCAGGTTACGAGCAGTACTTC.

The DNA of the CDR3 is TGCGCCAGCAGCTTGGAAGGGAGCAACAATCAGCCCCAGCATTTT. It is translated as CASSLEGSNNQPQHF. The J gene is TRBJ1-5, the V gene TRBV5-1; D call uncertain. V was pared by 0 bases and J by 3 bases, with 10 bases between. This CDR3 contains 15 residues. Germline values: CDR1 SGHRS, CDR2 YFSETQ.

This clonotype was observed once. The chain joins TRBV25-1 to TRBJ2-7; maybe TRBD1 (6 bases). Germline CDR1 reads MGHDK; CDR2 reads SYGVNS. V gave up 8 bases and J gave up 2 bases, with 10 bases separating them. This CDR3 has 12 residues. This CDR3 reads CASFGQTYEQYF. The DNA of the CDR3 is TGTGCCAGCTTCGGACAGACCTACGAGCAGTACTTC.

The chain couples TRBV5-1 to TRBJ1-1, with D possibly matching TRBD1 (5 bases). The CDR3 runs to 14 residues. V lost 2 bases, J lost 1 base, and 9 bases lay in between. The germline V gene has CDR1 SGHRS and CDR2 YFSETQ. Written as DNA, the CDR3 is TGCGCCAGCAGCTTTCAGGGTGCGAACACTGAAGCTTTCTTT. Protein sequence: CASSFQGANTEAFF.

The chain links TRBV24-1 to TRBJ2-2, with D tentatively TRBD2 (5 bases). The germline gives CDR1 KGHDR, CDR2 SFDVKD. CDR3 length: 18 residues. V lost 0 bases and J lost 5, with 18 bases in between. CDR3 amino acids: CATSDLDAARGRTGELFF. DNA of the CDR3: TGTGCCACCAGTGATTTGGACGCAGCTCGGGGTAGGACCGGGGAGCTGTTTTTT.

V usage is TRBV20-1 and J usage is TRBJ2-6; TRBD2 might be the D (5 bases). This CDR3 region has 15 residues. CDR1 DFQATT and CDR2 SNEGSKA come from the germline V gene (reference sequence). V lost 4 bases and J lost 3, with 13 bases in between. The CDR3 sequence is CSAKDGNGGANVLTF. The CDR3 DNA follows: TGCAGTGCTAAGGACGGGAACGGTGGGGCCAACGTCCTGACTTTC.

The rearrangement links TRBV15 to TRBJ2-3; 10 positions agree with TRBD1. The germline V gene has CDR1 LNHNV and CDR2 YYDKDF (reference sequence). V gave up 2 bases and J gave up 2 bases; unmatched junction bases: 7. The CDR3 runs 17 residues. For the CDR3, the DNA is TGTGCCACCAGCAGACCGGGACAGGGGCCTAACACAGATACGCAGTATTTT. Protein sequence: CATSRPGQGPNTDTQYF.

The rearrangement uses TRBV10-3 and TRBJ2-1; 8 nucleotides line up with TRBD1. CDR1 is ENHRY, CDR2 SYGVKD, per germline. V lost 7 bases to trimming and J lost 10 bases; unmatched junction nucleotides: 9. CDR3 size: 13 residues. CDR3 residues: CAINQGANTEQFF. The CDR3 DNA is TGTGCCATCAATCAGGGGGCGAACACCGAGCAGTTCTTC.

This clonotype was counted many times. The chain combines TRBV6-5 with TRBJ1-2; 11 bases are a match to TRBD1. V trimming: 5 bases; J trimming: 4 bases; junction bases outside the gene matches: 6. This CDR3 comprises 15 residues. Germline CDR1 is MNHEY and CDR2 is SVGAGI. Here the CDR3 reads CASSPTGTGGYGYTF. CDR3 bases: TGTGCCAGCAGTCCCACCGGGACAGGGGGCTATGGCTACACCTTC.

V and J are TRBV7-8 and TRBJ1-2; the match to TRBD1 covers 9 bases. Germline-derived CDR1 and CDR2 are SGHVS and FQNEAQ. Unmatched junction bases numbered 6, after V lost 4 bases and J lost 3 bases. The length of the CDR3 is 15 residues. This CDR3 reads CASSSWDRVDYGYTF. CDR3 coding DNA: TGTGCCAGCAGCTCCTGGGACAGGGTCGACTATGGCTACACCTTC.

This clonotype has a handful of counts. This chain links TRBV11-3 with TRBJ1-1; TRBD1 is a possible D gene (5 bases). Trimming cost V 1 base and J 1 base, with 7 bases left between them. The length of the CDR3 is 14 residues. The germline CDR1 and CDR2 sequences are SGHNT and YENEEA. CDR3 coding DNA: TGTGCCAGCAGCTTAGGGGGGACGAACACTGAAGCTTTCTTT. As protein: CASSLGGTNTEAFF.

The chain combines TRBV5-1 with TRBJ1-1; possibly TRBD1 for D (6 bases). Germline assignment: CDR1 SGHRS and CDR2 YFSETQ. The CDR3 is made up of 16 amino acids. The germline V and J ends were trimmed by 0 bases and 1 base, with 13 bases remaining between them. CDR3 sequence: CASSLVGGKGNTEAFF. In DNA, the CDR3 is TGCGCCAGCAGCTTGGTGGGGGGCAAGGGGAACACTGAAGCTTTCTTT. The complete variable domain, with remaining parts taken from reference TRBV5-1 and TRBJ1-1, reads KAGVTQTPRYLIKTRGQQVTLSCSPISGHRSVSWYQQTPGQGLQFLFEYFSETQRNKGNFPGRFSGRQFSNSRSEMNVSTLELGDSALYLCASSLVGGKGNTEAFFGQGTRLTVV.

The chain couples TRBV7-8 to TRBJ1-3, with D unclear. Germline CDR1 is SGHVS and CDR2 is FQNEAQ. The CDR3 extends over 16 amino acids. V was trimmed by 1 base and J by 0 bases, leaving 10 bases between them. CDR3 sequence reads: CASSLGTGNSGNTIYF. The DNA of the CDR3 is TGTGCCAGCAGCTTAGGTACGGGCAACTCTGGAAACACCATATATTTT.

V is TRBV7-9 and J is TRBJ2-7; TRBD1 or TRBD2 may be the D gene (5 bases each). The CDR3 is made up of 14 amino acids. With 5 bases removed from V and 3 bases from J, the gap between germline ends came to 14 bases. CDR1 and CDR2 from the germline V gene are SEHNR and FQNEAQ (reference sequence). CDR3 DNA: TGTGCCAGCAGCCTCCGGGACGGAGGCTACGAGCAGTACTTC. This codes for CASSLRDGGYEQYF.

The chain recombines TRBV7-4 with TRBJ2-5; possibly TRBD1 or TRBD2 for D (6 bases each). V lost 3 bases, J lost 0 bases, and 14 bases lay in between. Germline V lookup: CDR1 SGHVT, CDR2 SQSDAQ. The CDR3 has 16 amino acids. The CDR3 loop reads CASSFPLGGNQETQYF. CDR3 bases: TGTGCCAGCAGCTTCCCGCTGGGGGGCAACCAAGAGACCCAGTACTTC.

This rearrangement joins TRBV9 to TRBJ2-2; a possible D gene is TRBD1 (5 bases). The germline gives CDR1 SGDLS, CDR2 YYNGEE. CDR3 length: 16 residues. V was pared by 5 bases and J by 2 bases, with 16 bases between. The CDR3 loop reads CASSLLGQGNTGELFF. In nucleotides, the CDR3 is TGTGCCAGCAGTTTATTAGGGCAGGGTAACACCGGGGAGCTGTTTTTT.

The V gene is TRBV15, the J gene TRBJ1-4, with 11 bases that match TRBD1. Germline V CDR1 and CDR2: LNHNV, YYDKDF (reference sequence). The J segment lost 6 bases and the V segment lost 3 bases, leaving 9 bases of the junction unmatched. The length of the CDR3 is 17 residues. The CDR3 spells CATSSSRSGQGDEKLFF. CDR3 nucleotides: TGTGCCACCAGCAGCTCCAGGTCGGGACAGGGGGATGAAAAACTGTTTTTT.

The gene calls are TRBV7-8 and TRBJ1-5; no reliable D call. CDR3 length equals 14 residues. Deletions cut 4 bases from V and 2 bases from J, with 9 bases between. Germline values: CDR1 SGHVS, CDR2 FQNEAQ. CDR3 coding DNA: TGTGCCAGCAGCTACGGAGCGGGCAATCAGCCCCAGCATTTT. Amino acids: CASSYGAGNQPQHF.

The chain combines TRBV7-8 with TRBJ2-6; D ambiguous. Germline V lookup: CDR1 SGHVS, CDR2 FQNEAQ. This CDR3 contains 17 residues. Trimming stripped 2 bases from V and 0 bases from J, with 11 bases between. The CDR3, as DNA: TGTGCCAGCAGCTTAATGCCCCAGGACTCTGGGGCCAACGTCCTGACTTTC. Translation gives CASSLMPQDSGANVLTF.